The entry below describes one TCR beta chain. Antigen unknown. The data were taken from a study of OX40 agonist ivuxolimab in advanced cancers. Study in general: The study treated patients with ivuxolimab, an agonistic anti-OX40 (CD134) antibody. Earlier treatment with anti-PD-1, anti-PD-L1 or anti-CTLA-4 was permitted, and 30% to 40% had received some. Hepatocellular carcinoma, melanoma, renal cell or head and neck cancer occurred in dose-escalation patients. Overall study findings and caveats: Low normalized T-cell clonal expansion also characterized some of the nonresponders.

Sequencing was performed with immunoSEQ multiplex PCR; in TCRdb, only in-frame clones are kept and a portion is missing. The sample lists about 14,000 clones; more than 75% were seen once. The CDR3 sequence is 14 residues long. Germline CDR1 SGHAT, CDR2 FQNNGV. Trimming left V 2 bases short and J 0 bases short, with 8 bases between. The input for sequencing was CD4+ or CD8+ T cells sorted from blood, taken in a trial of the OX40 agonist ivuxolimab. The genes are TRBV11-2 and TRBJ2-7, with D unresolved. The receptor's source is an adult with an advanced solid tumor such as melanoma, head and neck, liver or kidney cancer. The CDR3 DNA reads TGTGCCAGCAGCTTAAATTTGGTCTCCTACGAGCAGTACTTC. Translation: CASSLNLVSYEQYF.